One and the same sample provided the 3 T cell receptor beta chains below, sequenced in a study of blood T cell repertoires in COVID-19. Only in-frame clones appear in the TCRdb table, and some are missing; sequencing was by immunoSEQ multiplex PCR. The data contain about 190,000 clones, around 80% of them seen just once; the ten biggest clones take up about 3%. Specimen: peripheral blood. The receptors shown here come from a woman older than 75 with active or convalescent COVID-19.

V and J are TRBV4-2 and TRBJ2-3; 11 bases map to TRBD2. CDR3 length: 16 residues. V was pared by 4 bases and J by 0 bases, with 3 bases of the junction left unmatched. Germline V gene data show CDR1 as LGHNA and CDR2 as YNFKEQ. CDR3 sequence: CASSPVAGGSTDTQYF. The CDR3 DNA sequence: TGTGCCAGCAGCCCCGTAGCGGGGGGGAGCACAGATACGCAGTATTTT.

The chain has TRBV28 and TRBJ1-4; TRBD1 matches 8 bases. This CDR3 has 15 residues. J was trimmed by 6 bases and V by 6 bases; bases with no gene match: 9. CDR1 is MDHEN, CDR2 SYDVKM, per germline. The CDR3 DNA sequence: TGTGCCAGCAGCTCACAGGGGGGCGGTGATGAAAAACTGTTTTTT. Translated, it gives CASSSQGGGDEKLFF.

V usage is TRBV11-2 and J usage is TRBJ1-2; D is perhaps TRBD1 (5 bases). V lost 5 bases and J 4 bases, leaving 11 bases between the germline ends. The V gene's germline CDR1 is SGHAT and CDR2 FQNNGV. CDR3 length equals 13 residues. CDR3 amino acids: CASSLLGPYGYTF. DNA of the CDR3: TGTGCCAGCAGCCTCCTGGGGCCCTATGGCTACACCTTC.